The present entry profiles one T cell receptor beta chain with its context. Its target is not known. The CDR3 contains 13 residues. V lost 5 bases and J 1 base, leaving 8 bases between the germline ends. In germline, CDR1 is MNHEY, CDR2 SVGAGI. The data were obtained in a study of T cell responses to AZD1222 COVID-19 vaccine. Study findings and constraints: Just six AZD1222 recipients tested seropositive at baseline.

The repertoire was sequenced with immunoSEQ multiplex PCR; TCRdb's copy has only in-frame clones and lacks some. In the table there are about 130,000 clones, about nine tenths of which are singletons. The TCR was taken from an adult in good health. The specimen was peripheral blood, collected on day 0 of MenACWY control vaccination. The chain has TRBV6-5 and TRBJ1-1, with D unclear. The CDR3 loop is CASSKLGNTEAFF. The CDR3 DNA sequence: TGTGCCAGCAGTAAATTAGGGAACACTGAAGCTTTCTTT.